Given below is one T cell receptor beta chain in context. The antigen is unknown. Measured with immunoSEQ multiplex PCR; TCRdb has only the in-frame clones, and not every one. The table shows approximately 150,000 clones, with about nine tenths occurring only once. This entry belongs to a study of cytomegalovirus exposure and HLA in healthy donors. The CDR3 totals 14 residues. In germline, CDR1 is GTSNPN, CDR2 SVGIG (reference sequence). Unmatched junction bases numbered 11, after V lost 8 bases and J lost 3 bases. Points from the study as a whole: Within the 90 to 150 validation repertoires, first-cohort TCR clusters tended to co-occur, according to a later analysis.

Sequenced: PBMCs. The TCR originated in a man younger than 35 in good health and CMV-seropositive. The chain recombines TRBV30 with TRBJ1-1, with 8 bases lining up with TRBD1. CDR3 amino acids: CAATPNRGDTEAFF. The CDR3 DNA is TGTGCCGCGACCCCCAACAGGGGGGACACTGAAGCTTTCTTT.